Listed below are T cell receptor beta chains from one sample, sequenced in a study of pediatric ulcerative colitis. The protocol was immunoSEQ multiplex PCR, while the TCRdb copy is restricted to in-frame clones and leaves out a portion. Of roughly 64,000 clones in the sample, 80% to 90% were seen once. Sequenced input: blood. Receptors were obtained from a boy aged 10-17 years with severe ulcerative colitis. Each CDR3 is given with its conserved first and last residue. D genes are given only for firm matches. Not all rows give a size; the values are once, few, many and, for expanded clones, a class.

d_call: -; v_call: TRBV7-9; clone_size: few; j_call: TRBJ1-2; cdr3_nt: TGTGCCAGCAGCTCGCAACTTAACTATGGCTACACCTTC; cdr3_aa: CASSSQLNYGYTF
d_call: -; v_call: TRBV11-2; clone_size: -; j_call: TRBJ1-5; cdr3_nt: TGTGCCAGCAGCTTAGGAGGGAAGCAGCCCCAGCATTTT; cdr3_aa: CASSLGGKQPQHF
d_call: TRBD1; v_call: TRBV27; clone_size: -; j_call: TRBJ2-7; cdr3_nt: TGTGCCAGCAGTACCCGGGACAGGTCCTACGAGCAGTACTTC; cdr3_aa: CASSTRDRSYEQYF
d_call: -; v_call: TRBV29-1; clone_size: -; j_call: TRBJ2-7; cdr3_nt: TGCAGCGTTGGCGCCGGCAGAAGCTACGAGCAGTACTTC; cdr3_aa: CSVGAGRSYEQYF
d_call: -; v_call: TRBV11-2; clone_size: -; j_call: TRBJ1-1; cdr3_nt: TGTGCCAGCAGCTTGCAGGTCGCGGATAACACTGAAGCTTTCTTT; cdr3_aa: CASSLQVADNTEAFF
d_call: -; v_call: TRBV7-9; clone_size: few; j_call: TRBJ2-5; cdr3_nt: TGTGCCAGCAGCTACGCTCTAGACCAAGAGACCCAGTACTTC; cdr3_aa: CASSYALDQETQYF
d_call: -; v_call: TRBV27; clone_size: -; j_call: TRBJ1-4; cdr3_nt: TGTGCCAGCAGTCTACAGGGTGCCGTGGCCGCTAATGAAAAACTGTTTTTT; cdr3_aa: CASSLQGAVAANEKLFF
d_call: TRBD2; v_call: TRBV28; clone_size: -; j_call: TRBJ2-1; cdr3_nt: TGTGCCAGCAGTTTCCAGCGGGGGAACAATGAGCAGTTCTTC; cdr3_aa: CASSFQRGNNEQFF
d_call: TRBD2; v_call: TRBV4-2; clone_size: once; j_call: TRBJ2-1; cdr3_nt: TGTGCCAGCAGCCCGGGACTAGCCCTCAATGAGCAGTTCTTC; cdr3_aa: CASSPGLALNEQFF
d_call: -; v_call: TRBV6-5; clone_size: -; j_call: TRBJ2-2; cdr3_nt: TGTGCCAGCAGTTACTCTCCGAATGGGATGACCGGGGAGCTGTTTTTT; cdr3_aa: CASSYSPNGMTGELFF
d_call: -; v_call: TRBV20-1; clone_size: -; j_call: TRBJ2-5; cdr3_nt: TGCAGTGTCTACTACCAAGAGACCCAGTACTTC; cdr3_aa: CSVYYQETQYF
d_call: TRBD1; v_call: TRBV29-1; clone_size: -; j_call: TRBJ1-2; cdr3_nt: TGCAGCGTCGAGGCGGGACAGGGGAACTATGGCTACACCTTC; cdr3_aa: CSVEAGQGNYGYTF
d_call: -; v_call: TRBV7-9; clone_size: -; j_call: TRBJ1-4; cdr3_nt: TGTGCCAGCAGCTCCGGGGATGAAAAACTGTTTTTT; cdr3_aa: CASSSGDEKLFF
d_call: TRBD1; v_call: TRBV6-1; clone_size: -; j_call: TRBJ1-2; cdr3_nt: TGTGCCAGCAGTGACCCCTTAGGACAGGGTCTCTATGGCTACACCTTC; cdr3_aa: CASSDPLGQGLYGYTF
d_call: -; v_call: TRBV7-2; clone_size: -; j_call: TRBJ2-7; cdr3_nt: TGTGCCAGCAGCCCCCCCCCGGCAGGACTCTACGAGCAGTACTTC; cdr3_aa: CASSPPPAGLYEQYF
d_call: -; v_call: TRBV6-6; clone_size: -; j_call: TRBJ2-7; cdr3_nt: TGTGCCAGCAGTTCCTCAGGGAACCCGTCGGGTGAGCAGTACTTC; cdr3_aa: CASSSSGNPSGEQYF
d_call: TRBD2; v_call: TRBV28; clone_size: few; j_call: TRBJ2-7; cdr3_nt: TGTGCCAGCAAGGCTAGCGGGGGCTCCTACGAGCAGTACTTC; cdr3_aa: CASKASGGSYEQYF
d_call: -; v_call: TRBV29-1; clone_size: -; j_call: TRBJ2-1; cdr3_nt: TGCAGCGCTGGAAGCTCGTCAGGCAGCAATGAGCAGTTCTTC; cdr3_aa: CSAGSSSGSNEQFF
d_call: -; v_call: TRBV7-2; clone_size: -; j_call: TRBJ2-6; cdr3_nt: TGTGCCAGCAGCTTATTCGCCTCTGGGGCCAACGTCCTGACTTTC; cdr3_aa: CASSLFASGANVLTF
d_call: -; v_call: TRBV27; clone_size: few; j_call: TRBJ2-1; cdr3_nt: TGTGCCAGCAGTTTATCACTAGCTCGAGATGAGCAGTTCTTC; cdr3_aa: CASSLSLARDEQFF
d_call: -; v_call: TRBV19; clone_size: once; j_call: TRBJ2-1; cdr3_nt: TGTGCCAGTAGTATTGGCCCATTCAATGAGCAGTTCTTC; cdr3_aa: CASSIGPFNEQFF
d_call: -; v_call: TRBV29-1; clone_size: -; j_call: TRBJ2-1; cdr3_nt: TGCAGCGCCACTCGGGACACCATGTACAATGAGCAGTTCTTC; cdr3_aa: CSATRDTMYNEQFF
d_call: TRBD2; v_call: TRBV2; clone_size: few; j_call: TRBJ2-7; cdr3_nt: TGTGCCAGCAAGTTTAGCGGGGGCTCCTACGAGCAGTACTTC; cdr3_aa: CASKFSGGSYEQYF
d_call: TRBD2; v_call: TRBV6-4; clone_size: -; j_call: TRBJ2-1; cdr3_nt: TGTGCCAGCAGCCCCGGGGCGGGAGGACTGGGTGAGCAGTTCTTC; cdr3_aa: CASSPGAGGLGEQFF
d_call: -; v_call: TRBV7-7; clone_size: -; j_call: TRBJ2-2; cdr3_nt: TGTGCTAGCAGCTCTCAGGGTTTGAACACCGGGGAGCTGTTTTTT; cdr3_aa: CASSSQGLNTGELFF
d_call: -; v_call: TRBV6-5; clone_size: -; j_call: TRBJ1-3; cdr3_nt: TGTGCCAGCAGCGCGACTGAGGGAAACACCATATATTTT; cdr3_aa: CASSATEGNTIYF
d_call: TRBD2; v_call: TRBV19; clone_size: -; j_call: TRBJ2-1; cdr3_nt: TGTGCCAGTAGTACGGTAGCGGGATTAACCTACAATGAGCAGTTCTTC; cdr3_aa: CASSTVAGLTYNEQFF
d_call: -; v_call: TRBV5-1; clone_size: -; j_call: TRBJ1-3; cdr3_nt: TGCGCCAGCAGCCCCGTCGGGGGGGGCGAAAACACCATATATTTT; cdr3_aa: CASSPVGGGENTIYF
d_call: TRBD1; v_call: TRBV5-8; clone_size: -; j_call: TRBJ1-3; cdr3_nt: TGTGCCAGCCGCTACTGGACAGGGGGAAACACCATATATTTT; cdr3_aa: CASRYWTGGNTIYF
d_call: -; v_call: TRBV27; clone_size: -; j_call: TRBJ1-5; cdr3_nt: TGTGCCAGCAGTTTCGGGGGCCGCGGTCAGCCCCAGCATTTT; cdr3_aa: CASSFGGRGQPQHF
d_call: -; v_call: TRBV30; clone_size: -; j_call: TRBJ1-5; cdr3_nt: TGTGCCTGGAGTGTTGGTAGCAATCAGCCCCAGCATTTT; cdr3_aa: CAWSVGSNQPQHF
d_call: -; v_call: TRBV29-1; clone_size: -; j_call: TRBJ1-1; cdr3_nt: TGCAGCGTTGAAGGTTCCACTGAAGCTTTCTTT; cdr3_aa: CSVEGSTEAFF
d_call: TRBD2; v_call: TRBV9; clone_size: -; j_call: TRBJ2-1; cdr3_nt: TGTGCCAGCAGCGTAGCTCTGACGGGAGGTTACAATGAGCAGTTCTTC; cdr3_aa: CASSVALTGGYNEQFF
d_call: -; v_call: TRBV7-3; clone_size: -; j_call: TRBJ2-1; cdr3_nt: TGTGCCAGCAGCTTAGGGGTAGCCGGCAATGAGCAGTTCTTC; cdr3_aa: CASSLGVAGNEQFF
d_call: -; v_call: TRBV5-1; clone_size: -; j_call: TRBJ2-6; cdr3_nt: TGCGCCAGCAGCTTGGAGGGGGACGCTGGGGCCAACGTCCTGACTTTC; cdr3_aa: CASSLEGDAGANVLTF
d_call: TRBD2; v_call: TRBV5-1; clone_size: -; j_call: TRBJ2-1; cdr3_nt: TGCGCCAGCAGCTTGGAGCCCCTAGCGGGGTACAATGAGCAGTTCTTC; cdr3_aa: CASSLEPLAGYNEQFF
d_call: TRBD2; v_call: TRBV2; clone_size: -; j_call: TRBJ2-3; cdr3_nt: TGTGCCAGCGGCGGGAGGGCCGGGGGCACAGATACGCAGTATTTT; cdr3_aa: CASGGRAGGTDTQYF
d_call: -; v_call: TRBV30; clone_size: -; j_call: TRBJ1-2; cdr3_nt: TGTGCCTCAACGACGGGGACCGTCTATGGCTACACCTTC; cdr3_aa: CASTTGTVYGYTF
d_call: -; v_call: TRBV15; clone_size: -; j_call: TRBJ1-2; cdr3_nt: TGTGCCACCAGCAGAGATCCTGGTGGGACTCGGGGCTACACCTTC; cdr3_aa: CATSRDPGGTRGYTF
d_call: -; v_call: TRBV5-1; clone_size: -; j_call: TRBJ2-3; cdr3_nt: TGCGCCAGCAGCTTGGGAGGCACAAGCACAGATACGCAGTATTTT; cdr3_aa: CASSLGGTSTDTQYF
d_call: TRBD1; v_call: TRBV19; clone_size: -; j_call: TRBJ2-4; cdr3_nt: TGTGCCAGTAGTATAGGCAGGACAGGCAAAAACATTCAGTACTTC; cdr3_aa: CASSIGRTGKNIQYF
d_call: -; v_call: TRBV2; clone_size: -; j_call: TRBJ2-7; cdr3_nt: TGTGCCAGCAGTGGATTTTACGAGCAGTACTTC; cdr3_aa: CASSGFYEQYF
d_call: -; v_call: TRBV9; clone_size: -; j_call: TRBJ2-3; cdr3_nt: TGTGCCAGCAGCGAACCCTCCTCCCTACAGGAGTCTAGCACAGATACGCAGTATTTT; cdr3_aa: CASSEPSSLQESSTDTQYF
d_call: -; v_call: TRBV18; clone_size: -; j_call: TRBJ1-2; cdr3_nt: TGTGCCAGCTCACCACTTTCCGGGACCGGACTGGGAGGCTACACCTTC; cdr3_aa: CASSPLSGTGLGGYTF
d_call: -; v_call: TRBV7-9; clone_size: few; j_call: TRBJ1-4; cdr3_nt: TGTGCCAGCAGCTTATTCCTGGCAGCTAATGAAAAACTGTTTTTT; cdr3_aa: CASSLFLAANEKLFF
d_call: TRBD1; v_call: TRBV6-4; clone_size: -; j_call: TRBJ1-4; cdr3_nt: TGTGCCAGCAGTGACTCGAACCGGGACAGGGGCTTGGAAAAACTGTTTTTT; cdr3_aa: CASSDSNRDRGLEKLFF
d_call: -; v_call: TRBV11-2; clone_size: -; j_call: TRBJ2-7; cdr3_nt: TGTGCCAGCAGCTTAGGGGCACACTACGAGCAGTACTTC; cdr3_aa: CASSLGAHYEQYF